The rows below give T cell receptor beta chains drawn from one sample of a study of blood T cell repertoires in COVID-19. The repertoire was sequenced with immunoSEQ multiplex PCR; TCRdb's copy has only in-frame clones and lacks some. The repertoire has 150,000 to 200,000 clones, about 80% of them found once; the top ten carry about 8%. The sample consisted of peripheral blood. The receptor set was obtained from a woman aged 60-75 years with COVID-19, enrolled during active disease. Each CDR3 is given without its conserved first and last residue. D genes are given only for firm matches.

cdr3_aa: ASSSPGRGRRLNEQF
d_call: TRBD2
j_call: TRBJ2-1
v_call: TRBV7-8

cdr3_aa: ASSSTGDTEAF
d_call: TRBD1
j_call: TRBJ1-1
v_call: TRBV25-1

cdr3_aa: ASSYRDQPQH
d_call: .
j_call: TRBJ1-5
v_call: TRBV5-8

cdr3_aa: ARDGPGQANEKLF
d_call: TRBD1
j_call: TRBJ1-4
v_call: TRBV5-1

cdr3_aa: ASSLDRDWAGNTIY
d_call: TRBD1
j_call: TRBJ1-3
v_call: TRBV28

cdr3_aa: ASSLWTGVGYGYT
d_call: TRBD1
j_call: TRBJ1-2
v_call: TRBV5-1

cdr3_aa: ASSKLRDRGRECNQPQH
d_call: .
j_call: TRBJ1-5
v_call: TRBV21-1

cdr3_aa: ASSFDSRNTEAF
d_call: .
j_call: TRBJ1-1
v_call: TRBV11-2

cdr3_aa: ASKLAGYNEQF
d_call: TRBD2
j_call: TRBJ2-1
v_call: TRBV19

cdr3_aa: ASSLLGGWTSGRAGDPETQY
d_call: TRBD2
j_call: TRBJ2-5
v_call: TRBV28

cdr3_aa: ASSWRGGSVGEAF
d_call: TRBD1
j_call: TRBJ1-1
v_call: TRBV7-2

cdr3_aa: ASSYPYSFTNEKLF
d_call: .
j_call: TRBJ1-4
v_call: TRBV6-2/TRBV6-3

cdr3_aa: ASSPRVKGEKLF
d_call: .
j_call: TRBJ1-4
v_call: TRBV27

cdr3_aa: ASSTREPGNSPLH
d_call: .
j_call: TRBJ1-6
v_call: TRBV27

cdr3_aa: ASSDGTTYYGYT
d_call: .
j_call: TRBJ1-2
v_call: TRBV9

cdr3_aa: ASSAPLSSGHTDTQY
d_call: TRBD2
j_call: TRBJ2-3
v_call: TRBV9

cdr3_aa: ASSPVQIPLAKNIQY
d_call: .
j_call: TRBJ2-4
v_call: TRBV7-3

cdr3_aa: ASSFLVGLGNTGELF
d_call: TRBD2
j_call: TRBJ2-2
v_call: TRBV28

cdr3_aa: ASSFYETDTQY
d_call: .
j_call: TRBJ2-3
v_call: TRBV7-3

cdr3_aa: ATSGREAGETQY
d_call: .
j_call: TRBJ2-5
v_call: TRBV24-1

cdr3_aa: ASSQDEGGLVQIPYEQY
d_call: TRBD2
j_call: TRBJ2-7
v_call: TRBV4-2

cdr3_aa: ASSISGDRGSRKAF
d_call: TRBD1
j_call: TRBJ1-1
v_call: TRBV19

cdr3_aa: SVYNRNEQF
d_call: .
j_call: TRBJ2-1
v_call: TRBV29-1

cdr3_aa: ASSQEGAKNIQY
d_call: .
j_call: TRBJ2-4
v_call: TRBV4-3

cdr3_aa: ASSTTSGRGEQF
d_call: TRBD2
j_call: TRBJ2-1
v_call: TRBV19

cdr3_aa: ASSLAGTTNEKLF
d_call: .
j_call: TRBJ1-4
v_call: TRBV7-2

cdr3_aa: ATGQGRNSPLH
d_call: .
j_call: TRBJ1-6
v_call: TRBV15

cdr3_aa: ASSLETYTDTQY
d_call: .
j_call: TRBJ2-3
v_call: TRBV7-3

cdr3_aa: ASIGPSGGPGAYEQY
d_call: TRBD2
j_call: TRBJ2-7
v_call: TRBV19

cdr3_aa: ASSSLLYEQY
d_call: .
j_call: TRBJ2-7
v_call: TRBV28

cdr3_aa: ASSQDGGYEQY
d_call: TRBD2
j_call: TRBJ2-7
v_call: TRBV4-3

cdr3_aa: ASSSSGVVDTQY
d_call: TRBD2
j_call: TRBJ2-3
v_call: TRBV7-2

cdr3_aa: ASSFSGGKRDTIY
d_call: TRBD1
j_call: TRBJ1-3
v_call: TRBV5-1

cdr3_aa: ATSTPNTEAF
d_call: .
j_call: TRBJ1-1
v_call: TRBV24-1

cdr3_aa: ASSLLLAGTNTGELF
d_call: TRBD2
j_call: TRBJ2-2
v_call: TRBV28

cdr3_aa: ASSPDGEYNEQF
d_call: .
j_call: TRBJ2-1
v_call: TRBV18

cdr3_aa: AWSSSGVYNEQF
d_call: TRBD2
j_call: TRBJ2-1
v_call: TRBV30

cdr3_aa: AWSRETWNTEAF
d_call: .
j_call: TRBJ1-1
v_call: TRBV30

cdr3_aa: ASSQDLAGGYTGELF
d_call: TRBD2
j_call: TRBJ2-2
v_call: TRBV4-3

cdr3_aa: ASSRRTGGGNQPQH
d_call: TRBD1
j_call: TRBJ1-5
v_call: TRBV7-2

cdr3_aa: ASSGDRYRYGYT
d_call: TRBD1
j_call: TRBJ1-2
v_call: TRBV3-1/TRBV3-2

cdr3_aa: ASSDPRPGYGSVNIQY
d_call: .
j_call: TRBJ2-4
v_call: TRBV25-1

cdr3_aa: ASSLDRGTDTQY
d_call: .
j_call: TRBJ2-3
v_call: TRBV3-1/TRBV3-2

cdr3_aa: ASSPGTTEEAF
d_call: .
j_call: TRBJ1-1
v_call: TRBV5-1

cdr3_aa: ASSSRGRGEAF
d_call: TRBD1
j_call: TRBJ1-1
v_call: TRBV7-3

cdr3_aa: ASSLSGSYNEQF
d_call: .
j_call: TRBJ2-1
v_call: TRBV10-2

cdr3_aa: ASSLGTGISNEQF
d_call: TRBD1
j_call: TRBJ2-1
v_call: TRBV5-6

cdr3_aa: ASIAGSTDTQY
d_call: .
j_call: TRBJ2-3
v_call: TRBV28

cdr3_aa: ASSLGGGYNSPLH
d_call: .
j_call: TRBJ1-6
v_call: TRBV7-2

cdr3_aa: ASSYVRGRYGYT
d_call: .
j_call: TRBJ1-2
v_call: TRBV6-2/TRBV6-3

cdr3_aa: ASSIGGLETQY
d_call: .
j_call: TRBJ2-5
v_call: TRBV19

cdr3_aa: ASSPRTGASYGYT
d_call: TRBD1
j_call: TRBJ1-2
v_call: TRBV7-9

cdr3_aa: ASSLGPGLAYEQY
d_call: TRBD2
j_call: TRBJ2-7
v_call: TRBV7-2

cdr3_aa: ASSLGGVPKNIQY
d_call: .
j_call: TRBJ2-4
v_call: TRBV5-1

cdr3_aa: ASTSSYNSPLH
d_call: .
j_call: TRBJ1-6
v_call: TRBV9